The 27 T cell receptor beta chains below come from one sample, sequenced in a study of blood T cell repertoires in COVID-19. Sequenced by immunoSEQ multiplex PCR; TCRdb stores in-frame clones only, minus some. Of just over 350,000 clones in the sample, about 90% are singletons; the top ten hold around 3%. Sequencing input: PBMCs or T cells enriched from blood (not recorded which). The receptors originated from a woman in her thirties who had recovered from COVID-19.

The chain uses TRBV27 and TRBJ1-2, with D perhaps matching TRBD1 (6 bases). The ends were cut back, 2 bases at V and 0 bases at J, with 13 bases in the middle. This CDR3 has 16 amino acids. Looked up from germline, CDR1 is MNHEY and CDR2 is SMNVEV (reference sequence). The CDR3 DNA reads TGTGCCAGCAGTTTACACGGGACAAGAGCTAACTATGGCTACACCTTC. Amino acid sequence: CASSLHGTRANYGYTF.

This clone was counted ten times or more. In nucleotides, the CDR3 is TGTGCCAGCAGCCTCTTGGGCCAGGGCGATGAAAAACTGTTTTTT. Translation gives CASSLLGQGDEKLFF. The gene calls are TRBV7-2 and TRBJ1-4, with a weak D call TRBD1 (5 bases). The CDR3 contains 15 residues. V was cut by 5 bases and J by 6 bases, with 16 bases left in between. The germline V gene has CDR1 SGHTA and CDR2 FQGNSA.

The chain combines TRBV7-2 with TRBJ1-5; D not certain. Germline V lookup: CDR1 SGHTA, CDR2 FQGNSA. This CDR3 is 14 amino acids long. V lost 1 base, J lost 6 bases, and 10 bases lay in between. The CDR3 protein is CASSLDPGGQPQHF. The CDR3 DNA reads TGTGCCAGCAGCTTAGATCCGGGAGGTCAGCCCCAGCATTTT.

This clone appeared a single time. The gene calls are TRBV29-1 and TRBJ1-4; D remains ambiguous. The V and J ends lost 7 bases and 2 bases respectively, with 14 bases between them. Germline-derived CDR1 and CDR2 are SQVTM and ANQGSEA. CDR3 length equals 14 residues. The CDR3 reads CSARPGLTNEKLFF. CDR3 coding DNA: TGCAGCGCTAGACCGGGGTTGACTAATGAAAAACTGTTTTTT.

This rearrangement joins TRBV5-1 to TRBJ1-1; 10 bases are shared with TRBD1. Germline V gene data show CDR1 as SGHRS and CDR2 as YFSETQ. CDR3 size: 14 residues. After removal of 9 bases from V and 1 base from J, the junction contained 6 bases not matched to a gene. This chain's CDR3 is CATSGDRGNTEAFF. The DNA for the CDR3 is TGCGCCACCTCGGGGGACAGGGGGAACACTGAAGCTTTCTTT.

This chain uses TRBV7-2 with TRBJ2-7, with a possible D match to TRBD1 (5 bases). The germline V and J ends were trimmed by 5 bases and 3 bases, with 23 bases remaining between them. CDR1 SGHTA and CDR2 FQGNSA come from the germline V gene. The CDR3 extends over 17 amino acids. For the CDR3, the DNA is TGTGCCAGCAGCCAGCCTGTTTCTCGGGCAGGACACTACGAGCAGTACTTC. This gives the protein CASSQPVSRAGHYEQYF.

The V call is TRBV4-1, the J call TRBJ2-3; 11 nucleotides line up with TRBD2. The CDR3 is 18 amino acids. Unmatched junction bases numbered 9, after V lost 1 base and J lost 3 bases. Germline V gives CDR1 MGHRA, CDR2 YSYEKL. The CDR3 region has the DNA TGCGCCAGCAGCCAAGGTCTAGCGGGAGGCCTCCCGACAGATACGCAGTATTTT. This encodes CASSQGLAGGLPTDTQYF.

This rearrangement joins TRBV5-4 to TRBJ2-1; 9 nucleotides align to TRBD2. Germline CDR1 SGHNT, CDR2 YYREEE (reference sequence). V gave up 0 bases and J gave up 9 bases; unmatched junction bases: 10. This CDR3 contains 16 residues. The CDR3, as DNA: TGTGCCAGCAGCTTGGGGGGGACTAGCCAGGGGACTGAGCAGTTCTTC. Translating it yields CASSLGGTSQGTEQFF. Using reference TRBV5-4 and TRBJ2-1 for the parts outside the CDR3, the full variable domain is ETGVTQSPTHLIKTRGQQVTLRCSSQSGHNTVSWYQQALGQGPQFIFQYYREEENGRGNFPPRFSGLQFPNYSSELNVNALELDDSALYLCASSLGGTSQGTEQFFGPGTRLTVL.

The V gene is TRBV24-1, the J gene TRBJ1-4, with D perhaps matching TRBD1 (6 bases). This CDR3 region has 14 residues. Germline V lookup: CDR1 KGHDR, CDR2 SFDVKD. Trimming removed 4 bases from V and 6 bases from J, with 11 bases in between. For the CDR3, the DNA is TGTGCCACCAGTGACCGTCGACAGGATGAAAAACTGTTTTTT. It is translated as CATSDRRQDEKLFF.

The chain uses TRBV25-1 and TRBJ2-3; 7 bases are shared with TRBD2. The CDR3 extends over 16 amino acids. The germline CDR1 and CDR2 sequences are MGHDK and SYGVNS. Unmatched junction bases numbered 9, after V lost 3 bases and J lost 3 bases. The CDR3 protein is CASSDQSLAPTDTQYF. As DNA, the CDR3 is TGTGCCAGCAGTGACCAGTCACTAGCGCCTACAGATACGCAGTATTTT.

This chain's CDR3 is CASSSREPYQPQHF. CDR3 nucleotides: TGTGCCAGCAGTTCCCGCGAGCCTTATCAGCCCCAGCATTTT. This chain links TRBV6-5 with TRBJ1-5; D is unclear. With 4 bases removed from V and 5 bases from J, the gap between germline ends came to 12 bases. CDR1 is MNHEY and CDR2 is SVGAGI in the germline V gene. This CDR3 region has 14 residues.

Only one count was recorded for this clone. This chain uses TRBV7-8 with TRBJ2-5; 9 bases are a match to TRBD2. Germline CDR1 reads SGHVS; CDR2 reads FQNEAQ. The CDR3 is 20 residues long. V dropped 5 bases and J dropped 5; count of bases not matched to a gene: 24. Written as DNA, the CDR3 is TGTGCCAGCAGCCCCACCCTTGGACTAGCGCGTCGGAAAGCGGGGGAGACCCAGTACTTC. This codes for CASSPTLGLARRKAGETQYF. Complete variable domain (other parts from reference TRBV7-8 and TRBJ2-5): GAGVSQSPRYKVAKRGQDVALRCDPISGHVSLFWYQQALGQGPEFLTYFQNEAQLDKSGLPSDRFFAERPEGSVSTLKIQRTQQEDSAVYLCASSPTLGLARRKAGETQYFGPGTRLLVL.

V and J are TRBV3-1 (or the pseudogene TRBV3-2) and TRBJ2-5; 9 bases map to TRBD2. This CDR3 is built from 15 residues. The V gene's germline CDR1 is LGHDT and CDR2 YNNKEL (reference sequence). V lost 5 bases and J lost 3; bases outside the gene matches: 7. In nucleotides, the CDR3 is TGTGCCAGCAGCTTAAGCGGGGGGCCGGAAGAGACCCAGTACTTC. Translated: CASSLSGGPEETQYF.

This clone was found a few times. This chain links TRBV5-1 with TRBJ2-2, with no clear D. CDR3 length: 17 residues. With 0 bases removed from V and 1 base from J, the gap between germline ends came to 13 bases. CDR1 SGHRS and CDR2 YFSETQ come from the germline V gene. The CDR3 DNA reads TGCGCCAGCAGCTTGGCCCCGATAGCCAAGAACACCGGGGAGCTGTTTTTT. Amino acids: CASSLAPIAKNTGELFF.

The CDR3 DNA sequence: TGTGCCACCCACCCGGGACAGGGACCCTACGAGCAGTACTTC. Translated: CATHPGQGPYEQYF. V is TRBV24-1 and J is TRBJ2-7; TRBD1 agrees at 9 bases. Germline CDR1 and CDR2: KGHDR and SFDVKD. V gave up 9 bases and J gave up 2 bases; unmatched junction bases: 7. This CDR3 is built from 14 residues.

The chain combines TRBV11-3 with TRBJ1-1, with 8 bases that match TRBD1. This CDR3 spans 12 amino acids. V shed 3 bases, J shed 8 bases, and the junction held 2 bases outside the gene matches. Germline assignment: CDR1 SGHNT and CDR2 YENEEA. CDR3 bases: TGTGCCAGCAGCTTTGACAGGGGAGAAGCTTTCTTT. This sequence encodes CASSFDRGEAFF.

Comments on this clone: The junction does not match germline at one end; this may be a read error. The rearrangement joins TRBV7-2 to TRBJ2-1; weak D call: TRBD2 (5 bases). The CDR3 sequence is 11 residues long. Per the germline V gene, CDR1 is SGHTA and CDR2 is FQGNSA. CDR3 residues: CASSLYGIRVF. The CDR3 DNA follows: TGTGCCAGCAGCTTATACGGGATTCGAGTCTTC.

This clone was picked up a small number of times. Other DNA variants within this sample encode the same CDR3. This chain connects TRBV19 to TRBJ2-7; TRBD1 is a possible D gene (6 bases). CDR1 is LNHDA and CDR2 is SQIVND in the germline V gene (reference sequence). V was cut by 3 bases and J by 1 base, with 10 bases left in between. This CDR3 has 14 amino acids. The CDR3 sequence: CASSIGQGSYEQYF. The CDR3 DNA reads as TGTGCCAGTAGTATTGGTCAGGGGTCCTACGAGCAGTACTTC.

Turning to this clone: Its ends do not fully match the called genes, so a read error is possible. The chain uses TRBV18 and TRBJ1-4, with D maybe TRBD1 (6 bases). The CDR3 extends over 15 amino acids. Germline V gene data show CDR1 as KGHSH and CDR2 as LQKENI. CDR3 nucleotide sequence: TGTGCCAACTCACCACCTCCACAGGGAAATGAAAAACTGTTTTTT. As protein: CANSPPPQGNEKLFF. Variable domain in full (rest from reference TRBV18 and TRBJ1-4): NAGVMQNPRHLVRRRGQEARLRCSPMKGHSHVYWYRQLPEEGLKFMVYLQKENIIDESGMPKERFSAEFPKEGPSILRIQQVVRGDSAAYFCANSPPPQGNEKLFFGSGTQLSVL.

A word on this clone: One end of the junction fails to match germline, which may point to a read error. V and J are TRBV9 and TRBJ1-1; D remains unclear. The germline V gene encodes CDR1 SGDLS and CDR2 YYNGEE. This CDR3 has 15 residues. The DNA for the CDR3 is TGTGCCAACAGCCCCGGAGATAACCGGGACACTGAAGCTTTCTTT. It is translated as CANSPGDNRDTEAFF.

V usage is TRBV27 and J usage is TRBJ1-4, with D possibly TRBD1 on 6 matching bases. The V gene's germline CDR1 is MNHEY and CDR2 SMNVEV (reference sequence). This CDR3 comprises 14 residues. Deletions cut 6 bases from V and 10 bases from J, with 18 bases between. The CDR3: CASRASSTGRKLFF. CDR3 DNA sequence: TGTGCCAGCAGGGCCAGTTCGACAGGTCGAAAACTGTTTTTT.

The CDR3 DNA is TGTGCCAGCAGGCGACTAGCGGGAGAGCGGAGAGAGCAGTACTTC. It yields the protein CASRRLAGERREQYF. The V gene is TRBV6-5, the J gene TRBJ2-7; 12 positions agree with TRBD2. Germline CDR1 reads MNHEY; CDR2 reads SVGAGI. V lost 6 bases to trimming and J lost 7 bases; unmatched junction nucleotides: 10. This CDR3 contains 15 residues.

The chain couples TRBV6-5 to TRBJ1-5; 7 bases align to TRBD1. The junction had 5 bases not matched to a gene; V was cut back by 4 bases and J by 5 bases. This CDR3 contains 14 residues. CDR1 and CDR2 from the germline V gene are MNHEY and SVGAGI. In DNA, the CDR3 is TGTGCCAGCAGTTGGGACAGAGGAGATCAGCCCCAGCATTTT. Its protein product is CASSWDRGDQPQHF.

The chain couples TRBV6-1 to TRBJ1-3, with D maybe TRBD1 (5 bases). The V end was cut by 2 bases, the J end by 4 bases, with 9 bases between. The CDR3 runs to 14 residues. Germline CDR1 reads MNHNS; CDR2 reads SASEGT. CDR3 amino acids: CASSETGGGNTIYF. The CDR3 nucleotides are TGTGCCAGCAGTGAAACCGGGGGAGGAAACACCATATATTTT.

V and J are TRBV18 and TRBJ2-7; D perhaps matches TRBD1 (6 bases). V lost 7 bases and J 3 bases, leaving 13 bases between the germline ends. Germline-derived CDR1 and CDR2 are KGHSH and LQKENI. CDR3 length equals 13 residues. CDR3 amino acids: CASCPGVVYEQYF. The CDR3 coding sequence is TGTGCCAGCTGTCCAGGGGTGGTCTACGAGCAGTACTTC.

The chain uses TRBV6-1 and TRBJ2-7, with D unclear. The CDR3 has 12 residues. Germline V CDR1 and CDR2: MNHNS, SASEGT. V lost 1 base and J lost 7, with 8 bases in between. The CDR3 DNA follows: TGTGCCAGCAGTGAAGGGGCTCGGGAGCAGTACTTC. Protein product: CASSEGAREQYF.

This chain links TRBV5-4 with TRBJ2-3; no firm D call. The CDR3 is 14 amino acids. V gave up 0 bases and J gave up 2 bases, with 7 bases separating them. Looked up from germline, CDR1 is SGHNT and CDR2 is YYREEE (reference sequence). The CDR3 nucleotides read TGTGCCAGCAGCTTGGGACTTTCCACAGATACGCAGTATTTT. Residues: CASSLGLSTDTQYF.